The TCR beta chain described here comes from a study of OX40 agonist ivuxolimab in advanced cancers. Study-wide results and limits: Compared with CD4+, CD8+ T cells on average had more expanded clones.

Method: immunoSEQ multiplex PCR; TCRdb's copy keeps in-frame clones and lacks some. This table holds roughly 76,000 clones, just under 85% found once. V gave up 2 bases and J gave up 3 bases; unmatched junction bases: 2. CDR1 is LNHDA, CDR2 SQIVND, per germline (reference sequence). The CDR3 has 14 residues. About this clone itself: Its target is not known.

Material: CD4+ or CD8+ T cells sorted from blood, obtained in a trial of the OX40 agonist ivuxolimab. This clonotype originated in an adult with an advanced solid tumor such as melanoma, head and neck, liver or kidney cancer. The V and J genes are TRBV19 and TRBJ2-7, with 9 bases lining up with TRBD2. CDR3 protein: CASSITAGGYEQYF. The CDR3, as DNA: TGTGCCAGTAGTATAACAGCGGGAGGCTACGAGCAGTACTTC.